This T cell receptor beta chain was observed in a study of response to subunit inactivated influenza vaccine. The V and J ends lost 0 bases and 1 base respectively, with 9 bases between them. This CDR3 has 15 residues. The germline V gene encodes CDR1 ENHRY and CDR2 SYGVKD. This clonotype was picked up a small number of times. Its target is unknown. Overall study findings and caveats: The authors put forward the suggestion that each seasonal influenza vaccination may bring in only a limited number of new T cells.

TCRdb called the RT-PCR reads again in MiXCR, with one record for every CDR3 protein. This sample has 150,000 to 200,000 distinct CDR3 sequences, with over 8.5% found just once. The chain joins TRBV10-3 to TRBJ2-5; D gene ambiguous. The TCR originated in a man between 50 and 75 years old who received an inactivated influenza vaccine. Sequenced here: CD8+ T cells sorted from PBMCs, sampled less than 25 months after vaccination. CDR3 loop: CAISESGTPQETQYF. For the CDR3, the DNA is TGTGCCATCAGTGAGTCGGGTACTCCCCAAGAGACCCAGTACTTC.